The T cell receptor (beta chain) under discussion was sequenced for a study of OX40 agonist ivuxolimab in advanced cancers. Study-wide context: Patients' therapy was ivuxolimab, an antibody that acts as an agonist of OX40 (CD134).

Assay used: immunoSEQ multiplex PCR; TCRdb lists only in-frame clones, some missing. The sample has fewer than 55,000 clones, around 80% seen once. Per the germline V gene, CDR1 is SGHDN and CDR2 is FVKESK. V was clipped by 4 bases and J by 4 bases; unmatched bases: 11. This CDR3 spans 16 amino acids. The starting material was CD4+ or CD8+ T cells sorted from blood, obtained in a trial of the OX40 agonist ivuxolimab. The chain uses TRBV14 and TRBJ1-1, with 8 bases aligning to TRBD1. This sequence was found in an adult with an advanced solid tumor such as melanoma, head and neck, liver or kidney cancer. CDR3 nucleotides: TGTGCCAGCAGCCTGGACAGGGTAACAGTAGGCACTGAAGCTTTCTTT. It codes for CASSLDRVTVGTEAFF.